These 29 T cell receptor beta chains came from one sample sequenced in a study of PD-1 blockade in mismatch repair-deficient tumors. Sequencing used immunoSEQ multiplex PCR; TCRdb keeps in-frame clones, though not all of them. Of 100,000 to 150,000 clones listed, 85% to 90% are singletons. Source: peripheral blood, taken 44 weeks after starting pembrolizumab. The receptor source for this set is an adult with mismatch repair-deficient cancer.

This chain joins TRBV6-5 and TRBJ2-3, with no clear D. This CDR3 region has 14 residues. The V and J ends lost 0 bases and 2 bases respectively, with 6 bases between them. In germline, CDR1 is MNHEY, CDR2 SVGAGI. In DNA, the CDR3 is TGTGCCAGCAGTTACTCTGACACCACAGATACGCAGTATTTT. This sequence encodes CASSYSDTTDTQYF.

Written as DNA, the CDR3 is TGTGCCAGCAAGATGGGGCGGACCTCTGGAAACACCATATATTTT. Translating it yields CASKMGRTSGNTIYF. The chain employs TRBV11-2 and TRBJ1-3; possibly TRBD1 for D (5 bases). The CDR3 is 15 residues long. Trimming stripped 7 bases from V and 0 bases from J, with 13 bases between. Germline V gene lookup returns CDR1 SGHAT and CDR2 FQNNGV.

The V and J genes are TRBV7-8 and TRBJ1-4; perhaps TRBD1 as D (5 bases). Per germline, CDR1 SGHVS and CDR2 FQNEAQ. V was clipped by 1 base and J by 7 bases, with 13 bases between them. The CDR3 runs to 15 residues. As DNA, the CDR3 is TGTGCCAGCAGCTTAGTCCTAGGGGTTGGTGAAAAACTGTTTTTT. Amino acids: CASSLVLGVGEKLFF.

Here the CDR3 DNA reads TGTGCCAGCAGTCAATTAGACAGGGTCCAAGAGACCCAGTACTTC. Translating it yields CASSQLDRVQETQYF. The chain joins TRBV28 to TRBJ2-5; 7 bases align to TRBD1. Per the germline V gene, CDR1 is MDHEN and CDR2 is SYDVKM. The trim removed 5 bases at V and 1 base at J, leaving 7 bases unmatched. This CDR3 has 15 residues. Supplemented by reference TRBV28 and TRBJ2-5, the full variable domain reads DVKVTQSSRYLVKRTGEKVFLECVQDMDHENMFWYRQDPGLGLRLIYFSYDVKMKEKGDIPEGYSVSREKKERFSLILESASTNQTSMYLCASSQLDRVQETQYFGPGTRLLVL.

V is TRBV6-5 and J is TRBJ2-7; tentatively, D is TRBD1 or TRBD2 (5 bases each). V was cut by 6 bases and J by 2 bases, with 17 bases left in between. Germline lookup yields CDR1 MNHEY and CDR2 SVGAGI. CDR3 length: 15 residues. The CDR3 sequence: CASRRGTAVPYEQYF. The CDR3 region has the DNA TGTGCCAGCAGGAGAGGGACGGCGGTCCCCTACGAGCAGTACTTC.

This chain links TRBV30 with TRBJ1-4, with D maybe TRBD1 (6 bases). The CDR3 contains 14 residues. Germline V gene sequence: CDR1 GTSNPN, CDR2 SVGIG (reference sequence). V lost 1 base and J lost 5, with 11 bases in between. This CDR3 reads CAWSDWQGNEKLFF. The CDR3 coding sequence is TGTGCCTGGAGTGATTGGCAGGGGAATGAAAAACTGTTTTTT. Based on the CDR3 plus reference TRBV30 and TRBJ1-4, the full variable domain is SQTIHQWPATLVQPVGSPLSLECTVEGTSNPNLYWYRQAAGRGLQLLFYSVGIGQISSEVPQNLSASRPQDRQFILSSKKLLLSDSGFYLCAWSDWQGNEKLFFGSGTQLSVL.

The chain links TRBV10-3 to TRBJ2-3; possible D gene TRBD1, 6 bases. Trimming took 6 bases from V and 6 from J, leaving 13 bases between them. Germline V gene sequence: CDR1 ENHRY, CDR2 SYGVKD. This CDR3 has 13 amino acids. The CDR3 is CAIRDSGVDTQYF. CDR3 bases: TGTGCCATCAGGGACAGTGGGGTGGATACGCAGTATTTT.

This clone is a singleton in its sample. The chain is built from TRBV7-8 and TRBJ2-1, with 12 positions matching TRBD1. This CDR3 is 16 amino acids long. Germline V gives CDR1 SGHVS, CDR2 FQNEAQ. Trimming cost V 1 base and J 8 bases; bases outside gene matches: 6. CDR3 amino acids: CASSLVGGQGAYEQFF. CDR3 DNA sequence: TGTGCCAGCAGCTTAGTTGGGGGACAGGGGGCCTATGAGCAGTTCTTC.

This chain uses TRBV19 with TRBJ2-7, with D perhaps being TRBD1 or TRBD2 (5 bases each). The CDR3 contains 15 residues. CDR1 LNHDA and CDR2 SQIVND come from the germline V gene (reference sequence). V lost 3 bases, J lost 2 bases, and 14 bases lay in between. The CDR3 reads CASSITGWGTYEQYF. The CDR3, as DNA: TGTGCCAGTAGTATTACCGGATGGGGGACCTACGAGCAGTACTTC.

The V and J genes are TRBV28 and TRBJ2-1, with unresolved D. CDR1 and CDR2 from the germline V gene are MDHEN and SYDVKM. V was cut by 3 bases and J by 6 bases, with 12 bases left in between. The CDR3 is made up of 14 amino acids. CDR3 bases: TGTGCCAGCAGTTTCCCCCGGGTCCTCAATGAGCAGTTCTTC. The encoded protein is CASSFPRVLNEQFF.

This sequence joins TRBV21-1 and TRBJ1-4; the table assigns TRBD1, which was not confirmed against the DNA. TRBV21-1 is marked as a pseudogene. The CDR3 spans 16 residues. The CDR3 coding sequence is TGTGCCAGCAGGCAGGGGATGCAGGAGTCTAGTGAAAAACTGTTTTTT. Translated, it gives CASRQGMQESSEKLFF.

The rearrangement joins TRBV4-1 to TRBJ1-5; 10 nucleotides agree with TRBD1. The CDR3 has 16 residues. Unmatched junction bases numbered 3, after V lost 1 base and J lost 3 bases. From germline, CDR1 is MGHRA and CDR2 YSYEKL. The CDR3 nucleotides are TGCGCCAGCAGCCAAGTGACAGGGGGCCCCAATCAGCCCCAGCATTTT. Translation gives CASSQVTGGPNQPQHF.

The chain is built from TRBV14 and TRBJ1-4, with D tentatively TRBD1 (5 bases). The V end was cut by 3 bases, the J end by 4 bases, with 12 bases between. This CDR3 has 15 residues. The V gene's germline CDR1 is SGHDN and CDR2 FVKESK. CDR3 sequence reads: CASSHTGTNNEKLFF. The CDR3 DNA is TGTGCCAGCAGCCATACCGGGACCAATAATGAAAAACTGTTTTTT.

The V call is TRBV9, the J call TRBJ1-2; D is perhaps TRBD1 (5 bases). Germline-derived CDR1 and CDR2 are SGDLS and YYNGEE. With 0 bases removed from V and 4 bases from J, the gap between germline ends came to 16 bases. The CDR3 consists of 16 residues. The DNA for the CDR3 is TGTGCCAGCAGCGTAGAACGGGGCGGACTATCCTATGGCTACACCTTC. Translating gives CASSVERGGLSYGYTF.

The rearrangement links TRBV6-5 to TRBJ2-7; tentatively, D is TRBD2 (7 bases). The CDR3 is 14 residues long. Germline V gene lookup returns CDR1 MNHEY and CDR2 SVGAGI. Trimming removed 8 bases at V and 0 bases at J, with 14 bases between. CDR3 DNA: TGTGCCAGCTCCCAAAGGGGGGGCTCCTACGAGCAGTACTTC. The encoded protein is CASSQRGGSYEQYF.

The chain employs TRBV6-5 and TRBJ2-7; D perhaps matches TRBD2 (5 bases). The germline CDR1 and CDR2 sequences are MNHEY and SVGAGI. Between the trimmed V and J ends, which lost 3 bases and 3 bases, there was a span of 15 bases. The CDR3 totals 15 residues. The CDR3 DNA reads as TGTGCCAGCAGTTATTCCACGGACTTACGCTACGAGCAGTACTTC. Its protein is CASSYSTDLRYEQYF.

The chain employs TRBV4-1 and TRBJ2-7; 8 bases align to TRBD2. The length of the CDR3 is 15 residues. The V gene end was trimmed by 3 bases and the J gene end by 2 bases; junction bases not matched to a gene: 6. The germline V gene has CDR1 MGHRA and CDR2 YSYEKL. CDR3: CASSHLSGGAYEQYF. The CDR3 DNA reads TGCGCCAGCAGCCACCTCTCGGGGGGGGCCTACGAGCAGTACTTC.

The chain recombines TRBV7-3 with TRBJ2-5, with D possibly TRBD2 on 5 matching bases. The CDR3 spans 17 residues. Deletions cut 2 bases from V and 1 base from J, with 17 bases between. Germline CDR1 reads SGHTA; CDR2 reads FQGTGA. CDR3 residues: CASSLFGLAGIQETQYF. DNA of the CDR3: TGTGCCAGCAGCTTATTTGGGCTAGCAGGTATCCAAGAGACCCAGTACTTC. The full variable domain, with the rest looked up from reference TRBV7-3 and TRBJ2-5, is GAGVSQTPSNKVTEKGKYVELRCDPISGHTALYWYRQSLGQGPEFLIYFQGTGAADDSGLPNDRFFAVRPEGSVSTLKIQRTERGDSAVYLCASSLFGLAGIQETQYFGPGTRLLVL.

This clone was observed a handful of times. The chain has TRBV6-1 and TRBJ2-7; no firm D call. V lost 3 bases and J lost 3, with 0 bases in between. In germline, CDR1 is MNHNS, CDR2 SASEGT. CDR3 length: 10 amino acids. CDR3 loop: CASSDYEQYF. Here the CDR3 DNA reads TGTGCCAGCAGTGACTACGAGCAGTACTTC.

The chain uses TRBV4-3 and TRBJ2-7; perhaps TRBD1 as D (5 bases). Trimming stripped 1 base from V and 2 bases from J, with 12 bases between. Per the germline V gene, CDR1 is LGHNA and CDR2 is YSLEER. The CDR3 has 15 residues. CDR3 nucleotides: TGCGCCAGCAGCCAAGGATACGCAGGGACCTACGAGCAGTACTTC. It is translated as CASSQGYAGTYEQYF.

V is TRBV6-1 and J is TRBJ2-7; D unresolved. The ends were cut back, 4 bases at V and 3 bases at J, with 10 bases in the middle. CDR3 length: 13 amino acids. Germline V gene sequence: CDR1 MNHNS, CDR2 SASEGT. CDR3 nucleotides: TGTGCCAGCAGTGGGCAGACCAACTACGAGCAGTACTTC. It yields the protein CASSGQTNYEQYF.

The chain combines TRBV19 with TRBJ2-7, with a possible D match to TRBD2 (7 bases). Trimming shortened V by 5 bases and J by 6 bases, and 14 bases separated the two germline ends. The CDR3 length is 13 residues. Germline CDR1 reads LNHDA; CDR2 reads SQIVND (reference sequence). In nucleotides, the CDR3 is TGTGCCAGTAGTTCATCAGGGGAGGGCGAGCAGTACTTC. Its translation is CASSSSGEGEQYF.

The V gene is TRBV12-5, the J gene TRBJ2-5, with 9 bases lining up with TRBD1. The J segment lost 3 bases and the V segment lost 5 bases, leaving 4 bases of the junction unmatched. The germline V gene encodes CDR1 LGHNT and CDR2 FRNRAP. This CDR3 comprises 14 residues. The CDR3 region is CASGPTGGKETQYF. CDR3 sequence (DNA): TGTGCTAGTGGTCCCACAGGGGGCAAAGAGACCCAGTACTTC.

V is TRBV11-3 and J is TRBJ2-7, with D possibly matching TRBD1 (6 bases). The CDR3 totals 13 residues. Trimming took off 1 base at V and 2 bases at J, with 6 bases between the two ends. Germline lookup yields CDR1 SGHNT and CDR2 YENEEA. The CDR3 sequence: CASSLGTAYEQYF. The CDR3 DNA is TGTGCCAGCAGCTTAGGGACAGCCTACGAGCAGTACTTC.

The rearrangement joins TRBV9 to TRBJ2-7; 8 positions agree with TRBD1. This CDR3 spans 19 amino acids. From germline, CDR1 is SGDLS and CDR2 YYNGEE. With 3 bases clipped from V and 2 bases from J, the junction kept 19 bases outside the gene matches. The CDR3 DNA reads TGTGCCAGCAGCGCACTAGGGGTCGAAGATGGACAGGGACCCTACGAGCAGTACTTC. It encodes CASSALGVEDGQGPYEQYF.

The chain has TRBV28 and TRBJ2-3; 16 bases are shared with TRBD2. Germline CDR1 MDHEN, CDR2 SYDVKM. The length of the CDR3 is 16 residues. V dropped 5 bases and J dropped 5; count of bases not matched to a gene: 4. CDR3 sequence (DNA): TGTGCCAGCAGTATGGGACTAGCGGGAGGGCTAGATACGCAGTATTTT. Its protein product is CASSMGLAGGLDTQYF.

This chain connects TRBV7-3 to TRBJ1-5; 10 bases map to TRBD1. This CDR3 has 15 residues. Trimming took 1 base from V and 7 from J; bases not matched to a gene: 4. Germline V lookup: CDR1 SGHTA, CDR2 FQGTGA. The CDR3 DNA reads TGTGCCAGCAGCTTAAGGGACAGGGGTCGCCAGCCCCAGCATTTT. This sequence encodes CASSLRDRGRQPQHF.

The V and J genes are TRBV9 and TRBJ2-1; the match to TRBD2 covers 8 bases. Germline V gene sequence: CDR1 SGDLS, CDR2 YYNGEE. V was clipped by 1 base and J by 3 bases; unmatched bases: 15. This CDR3 has 19 residues. The CDR3 DNA follows: TGTGCCAGCAGCGTAAGTGCCAGCGGGAGCCCAGGGGTCTACAATGAGCAGTTCTTC. Encoded protein: CASSVSASGSPGVYNEQFF. The variable domain in full, with the rest retrieved from reference TRBV9 and TRBJ2-1, is DSGVTQTPKHLITATGQRVTLRCSPRSGDLSVYWYQQSLDQGLQFLIQYYNGEERAKGNILERFSAQQFPDLHSELNLSSLELGDSALYFCASSVSASGSPGVYNEQFFGPGTRLTVL.

The chain combines TRBV6-5 with TRBJ1-2, with TRBD1 matching over 7 bases. V shed 6 bases and J 7 bases; nucleotides not matched to a gene: 8. Germline lookup yields CDR1 MNHEY and CDR2 SVGAGI. This CDR3 contains 13 residues. CDR3 sequence reads: CASRKRQGGGYTF. CDR3 bases: TGTGCCAGCAGAAAAAGACAGGGAGGTGGCTACACCTTC.